Below are 32 T cell receptor beta chains sequenced from a single sample in a study of shared clonotypes between healthy human individuals. This table comes from immunoSEQ multiplex PCR, and its TCRdb copy is limited to in-frame clones, with some not included. The data contain more than 2 million clones, roughly 95% of them seen just once; the ten biggest clones take up 0.1% to 0.15%. Sequenced material: naive CD4+ T cells sorted from blood. Subset described: CD45RA+ positively selected. These receptors were obtained from a man in his late teens or twenties in good health.

The V call is TRBV6-1, the J call TRBJ2-7; D tentatively reads TRBD1 or TRBD2 (5 bases each). V lost 2 bases and J lost 4, with 18 bases in between. The CDR3 is made up of 16 amino acids. Looked up from germline, CDR1 is MNHNS and CDR2 is SASEGT. The DNA for the CDR3 is TGTGCCAGCAGTGAAAATCGGGACCGTTGGTTGTACGAGCAGTACTTC. This codes for CASSENRDRWLYEQYF.

This clone is a singleton in its sample. This chain uses TRBV5-4 with TRBJ1-2, with a possible D match to TRBD1 (6 bases). Trimming stripped 3 bases from V and 7 bases from J, with 19 bases between. Germline V gene sequence: CDR1 SGHNT, CDR2 YYREEE (reference sequence). The CDR3 has 15 amino acids. DNA for the CDR3: TGTGCCAGCAGCTCGTCCGGGACATCCCTACCTGGCTACACCTTC. Its protein product is CASSSSGTSLPGYTF. Looking up the rest from reference TRBV5-4 and TRBJ1-2 gives the full variable domain: ETGVTQSPTHLIKTRGQQVTLRCSSQSGHNTVSWYQQALGQGPQFIFQYYREEENGRGNFPPRFSGLQFPNYSSELNVNALELDDSALYLCASSSSGTSLPGYTFGSGTRLTVV.

The CDR3 reads CSVGLGQKNEKLFF. The CDR3 DNA is TGCAGCGTGGGGTTGGGACAGAAAAATGAAAAACTGTTTTTT. The rearrangement joins TRBV29-1 to TRBJ1-4; 7 bases align to TRBD1. The V gene's germline CDR1 is SQVTM and CDR2 ANQGSEA. CDR3 length equals 14 residues. J gave up 5 bases and V 6 bases, and 9 bases lay outside the gene matches. Together with reference TRBV29-1 and TRBJ1-4, the CDR3 gives the full variable domain: SAVISQKPSRDICQRGTSLTIQCQVDSQVTMMFWYRQQPGQSLTLIATANQGSEATYESGFVIDKFPISRPNLTFSTLTVSNMSPEDSSIYLCSVGLGQKNEKLFFGSGTQLSVL.

A single count supports this clone. The rearrangement uses TRBV11-2 and TRBJ2-1; the D gene is possibly TRBD2 (8 bases). The CDR3 runs 18 residues. Deletions cut 7 bases from V and 3 bases from J, with 25 bases between. The germline gives CDR1 SGHAT, CDR2 FQNNGV. The chain's CDR3 is CASTHRGGGTSSYNEQFF. CDR3 nucleotide sequence: TGTGCCAGCACACACAGGGGTGGAGGGACTAGTAGCTACAATGAGCAGTTCTTC. Combining the CDR3 with reference TRBV11-2 and TRBJ2-1 gives the whole variable domain EAGVAQSPRYKIIEKRQSVAFWCNPISGHATLYWYQQILGQGPKLLIQFQNNGVVDDSQLPKDRFSAERLKGVDSTLKIQPAKLEDSAVYLCASTHRGGGTSSYNEQFFGPGTRLTVL.

The chain carries TRBV10-2 and TRBJ1-5; 7 positions agree with TRBD1. The CDR3 is 14 amino acids. V shed 3 bases, J shed 1 base, and the junction held 0 bases outside the gene matches. Germline CDR1 reads WSHSY; CDR2 reads SAAADI. CDR3 region: CASSDRGSNQPQHF. The CDR3 nucleotides read TGCGCCAGCAGTGACAGGGGGAGCAATCAGCCCCAGCATTTT.

V is TRBV11-3 and J is TRBJ1-5; 8 bases agree with TRBD1. Looked up from germline, CDR1 is SGHNT and CDR2 is YENEEA. The CDR3 consists of 14 residues. V trimming: 10 bases; J trimming: 3 bases; junction bases outside the gene matches: 8. The CDR3 sequence: CATSDRVNNQPQHF. CDR3 nucleotides: TGTGCCACCTCGGACAGGGTCAACAATCAGCCCCAGCATTTT. Full variable domain (rest looked up from reference TRBV11-3 and TRBJ1-5): EAGVVQSPRYKIIEKKQPVAFWCNPISGHNTLYWYLQNLGQGPELLIRYENEEAVDDSQLPKDRFSAERLKGVDSTLKIQPAELGDSAVYLCATSDRVNNQPQHFGDGTRLSIL.

The CDR3: CASFSGAVSYEQYF. The CDR3 DNA follows: TGTGCCAGCTTTAGCGGGGCTGTCTCCTACGAGCAGTACTTC. The J gene is TRBJ2-7, the V gene TRBV10-3; 8 bases map to TRBD2. The germline V gene has CDR1 ENHRY and CDR2 SYGVKD. CDR3 length equals 14 residues. V was clipped by 10 bases and J by 0 bases; unmatched bases: 8.

As regards this clone: Other DNA sequences within the sample encode an identical CDR3. This sequence joins TRBV4-1 and TRBJ2-1, with D hard to call. Deletions cut 0 bases from V and 0 bases from J, with 6 bases between. Germline-derived CDR1 and CDR2 are MGHRA and YSYEKL. The CDR3 has 15 amino acids. The CDR3 DNA is TGCGCCAGCAGCCAAGACGGTCGCTCCTACAATGAGCAGTTCTTC. Its translation is CASSQDGRSYNEQFF.

The chain is built from TRBV10-3 and TRBJ1-2; D unresolved. CDR3 length: 16 residues. The germline V and J ends were trimmed by 4 bases and 0 bases, with 15 bases remaining between them. Germline CDR1 and CDR2: ENHRY and SYGVKD. For the CDR3, the DNA is TGTGCCATCAGTGGATCCGGCCGCGGCGCTAACTATGGCTACACCTTC. Residues: CAISGSGRGANYGYTF.

This rearrangement joins TRBV19 to TRBJ2-7, with 7 bases that match TRBD1. Trimming at V came to 3 bases and at J to 5 bases, leaving 7 bases not matched to a gene. Germline CDR1 is LNHDA and CDR2 is SQIVND (reference sequence). This CDR3 is 14 amino acids long. This CDR3 is CASSMRQGWNEQYF. CDR3 DNA: TGTGCCAGTAGTATGAGACAGGGTTGGAACGAGCAGTACTTC.

Regarding this clone: Other DNA sequences from this sample encode an identical CDR3 as well. The V gene is TRBV5-6, the J gene TRBJ2-7; a possible D gene is TRBD1 (6 bases). V was pared by 0 bases and J by 1 base, with 8 bases between. CDR3 length: 14 residues. Germline-derived CDR1 and CDR2 are SGHDT and YYEEEE. Written as DNA, the CDR3 is TGTGCCAGCAGCTTGGGCGACAGGTCCTACGAGCAGTACTTC. Protein sequence: CASSLGDRSYEQYF.

On this clone itself: One end of the junction is discordant with germline, which a read error may explain. The sample carries other DNA sequences with the same CDR3. The V and J genes are TRBV6-6 and TRBJ1-2; 7 bases fit TRBD1. Germline-derived CDR1 and CDR2 are MNHNY and SVGAGI (reference sequence). The CDR3 runs 14 residues. This CDR3 reads CASNRKGQHYGYTF. CDR3 nucleotides: TGCGCCAGCAATAGAAAGGGACAGCACTATGGCTACACCTTC.

The gene calls are TRBV2 and TRBJ2-7, with D uncertain. The germline V gene encodes CDR1 SNHLY and CDR2 FYNNEI. Between the trimmed V and J ends, which lost 4 bases and 3 bases, there was a span of 16 bases. The CDR3 runs to 15 residues. CDR3 bases: TGTGCCAGCAGTGGTCGCGACACCCCGGGCTACGAGCAGTACTTC. Protein: CASSGRDTPGYEQYF. Complete variable domain (other parts from reference TRBV2 and TRBJ2-7): EPEVTQTPSHQVTQMGQEVILRCVPISNHLYFYWYRQILGQKVEFLVSFYNNEISEKSEIFDDQFSVERPDGSNFTLKIRSTKLEDSAMYFCASSGRDTPGYEQYFGPGTRLTVT.

This chain uses TRBV14 with TRBJ2-7; 7 bases match TRBD2. Germline V gene lookup returns CDR1 SGHDN and CDR2 FVKESK. The CDR3 is made up of 14 amino acids. V lost 3 bases, J lost 6 bases, and 8 bases stayed unmatched. This CDR3 reads CASSHQRLAVEQYF. The CDR3 nucleotides are TGTGCCAGCAGCCATCAACGACTAGCAGTCGAGCAGTACTTC.

This chain uses TRBV4-1 with TRBJ1-5, with 8 bases lining up with TRBD1. The CDR3 is made up of 15 amino acids. CDR1 MGHRA and CDR2 YSYEKL come from the germline V gene. Trimming at V came to 3 bases and at J to 1 base, leaving 2 bases not matched to a gene. Here the CDR3 reads CASSQGQASNQPQHF. The DNA of the CDR3 is TGCGCCAGCAGCCAGGGACAGGCAAGCAATCAGCCCCAGCATTTT.

The chain recombines TRBV5-1 with TRBJ2-1, with D unclear. Germline V gene data show CDR1 as SGHRS and CDR2 as YFSETQ. The CDR3 totals 16 residues. V was shortened by 5 bases and J by 6 bases, with 21 bases between the two germline ends. CDR3 DNA sequence: TGCGCCAGCAGACATAGGGAAGGAATAAACACCAATGAGCAGTTCTTC. This codes for CASRHREGINTNEQFF.

This chain uses TRBV19 with TRBJ1-6; D unresolved. This CDR3 has 14 residues. Between the trimmed V and J ends, which lost 7 bases and 10 bases, there was a span of 17 bases. CDR1 is LNHDA, CDR2 SQIVND, per germline (reference sequence). CDR3 DNA: TGTGCCAGTACCCCCTCTCGGGTAGGATCACCCCTCCACTTT. Translation: CASTPSRVGSPLHF.

On this clone itself: Within the sample, other DNA sequences also encode this same CDR3. This chain connects TRBV5-1 to TRBJ1-6; D remains ambiguous. The germline gives CDR1 SGHRS, CDR2 YFSETQ. Trimming removed 0 bases at V and 1 base at J, with 5 bases between. This CDR3 has 15 residues. This chain's CDR3 is CASSLERSYNSPLHF. The CDR3, as DNA: TGCGCCAGCAGCTTGGAGAGGTCCTATAATTCACCCCTCCACTTT. The whole variable domain, remainder taken from reference TRBV5-1 and TRBJ1-6, is KAGVTQTPRYLIKTRGQQVTLSCSPISGHRSVSWYQQTPGQGLQFLFEYFSETQRNKGNFPGRFSGRQFSNSRSEMNVSTLELGDSALYLCASSLERSYNSPLHFGNGTRLTVT.

Only one count was recorded for this clone. The chain carries TRBV6-4 and TRBJ2-1; tentatively, D is TRBD1 or TRBD2 (6 bases each). Germline V gives CDR1 MRHNA, CDR2 SNTAGT. This CDR3 spans 15 amino acids. Trimming cost V 6 bases and J 5 bases, with 17 bases left between them. The CDR3 DNA is TGTGCCAGCAGAGAGGGGGGTAAGGGCCACAATGAGCAGTTCTTC. Its protein is CASREGGKGHNEQFF.

This chain joins TRBV4-1 and TRBJ2-5; TRBD1 might be the D (6 bases). Germline CDR1 is MGHRA and CDR2 is YSYEKL. The CDR3 is 14 amino acids. The V end lost 0 bases, the J end lost 3 bases, and 8 bases lay between the germline ends. CDR3 protein: CASSQDNREETQYF. The CDR3 bases are TGCGCCAGCAGCCAAGATAACAGGGAAGAGACCCAGTACTTC.

The chain's CDR3 is CASSRGTSGPQHF. DNA of the CDR3: TGTGCCAGCAGCCGGGGTACCTCGGGGCCCCAGCATTTT. The chain uses TRBV14 and TRBJ1-5; D unclear. Germline V lookup: CDR1 SGHDN, CDR2 FVKESK. Trimming cost V 4 bases and J 9 bases, with 13 bases left between them. The CDR3 covers 13 residues.

The gene calls are TRBV7-2 and TRBJ1-1; possibly TRBD1 for D (5 bases). Germline lookup yields CDR1 SGHTA and CDR2 FQGNSA. The V end was cut by 2 bases, the J end by 4 bases, with 8 bases between. The CDR3 is 13 amino acids. The CDR3 loop reads CASSLQGATEAFF. CDR3 nucleotide sequence: TGTGCCAGCAGCTTACAGGGCGCCACTGAAGCTTTCTTT.

This chain connects TRBV5-1 to TRBJ2-1; possible D gene TRBD2, 6 bases. The germline V gene has CDR1 SGHRS and CDR2 YFSETQ. CDR3 length: 14 residues. The CDR3 DNA follows: TGCGGCTCGCGGGGATCCACGATTAACAATGAGCAGTTCTTC. This gives the protein CGSRGSTINNEQFF.

This chain links TRBV30 with TRBJ1-1; D is perhaps TRBD1 (6 bases). CDR3 size: 15 residues. V was cut by 0 bases and J by 4 bases, with 15 bases left in between. CDR1 GTSNPN and CDR2 SVGIG come from the germline V gene (reference sequence). CDR3 amino acids: CAWSVFLGGRTEAFF. Here the CDR3 DNA reads TGTGCCTGGAGTGTGTTCCTCGGGGGCCGCACTGAAGCTTTCTTT. Full variable domain (outside the CDR3, taken from reference TRBV30 and TRBJ1-1): SQTIHQWPATLVQPVGSPLSLECTVEGTSNPNLYWYRQAAGRGLQLLFYSVGIGQISSEVPQNLSASRPQDRQFILSSKKLLLSDSGFYLCAWSVFLGGRTEAFFGQGTRLTVV.

The rearrangement uses TRBV21-1 and TRBJ1-1; TRBD1 is taken as the D call from the table, unchecked against the DNA. TRBV21-1 is an annotated pseudogene. The CDR3 totals 12 residues. CDR3 sequence: CASSTLNTEAFF. In nucleotides, the CDR3 is TGTGCCAGCAGCACATTGAACACTGAAGCTTTCTTT.

In regard to this clone: Other nucleotide sequences from this sample produce the same CDR3. The chain employs TRBV7-2 and TRBJ2-7; tentative D call: TRBD1 (5 bases). This CDR3 is 14 amino acids long. Trimming took 2 bases from V and 1 from J, leaving 9 bases between them. Germline CDR1 is SGHTA and CDR2 is FQGNSA. Here the CDR3 reads CASSLQGGSYEQYF. The DNA for the CDR3 is TGTGCCAGCAGCTTACAGGGTGGGTCCTACGAGCAGTACTTC.

This rearrangement joins TRBV30 to TRBJ1-5; 9 bases align to TRBD1. The CDR3 loop spans 15 amino acids. Looked up from germline, CDR1 is GTSNPN and CDR2 is SVGIG (reference sequence). J gave up 6 bases and V 1 base, and 7 bases lay outside the gene matches. The CDR3 DNA reads as TGTGCCTGGAGTGAGGACAGGGGCGGGCGTCAGCCCCAGCATTTT. Residues: CAWSEDRGGRQPQHF. Based on the CDR3 plus reference TRBV30 and TRBJ1-5, the full variable domain is SQTIHQWPATLVQPVGSPLSLECTVEGTSNPNLYWYRQAAGRGLQLLFYSVGIGQISSEVPQNLSASRPQDRQFILSSKKLLLSDSGFYLCAWSEDRGGRQPQHFGDGTRLSIL.

The genes are TRBV9 and TRBJ1-3; unclear D gene. Germline V gene sequence: CDR1 SGDLS, CDR2 YYNGEE. This CDR3 is built from 16 residues. Trimming cost V 1 base and J 0 bases, with 11 bases left between them. This CDR3 reads CASSVRKYNSGNTIYF. The CDR3, as DNA: TGTGCCAGCAGCGTAAGGAAGTACAACTCTGGAAACACCATATATTTT.

The V call is TRBV5-1, the J call TRBJ2-4, with 11 bases matching TRBD1. V was clipped by 0 bases and J by 0 bases; unmatched bases: 11. CDR1 SGHRS and CDR2 YFSETQ come from the germline V gene. The CDR3 extends over 20 amino acids. In nucleotides, the CDR3 is TGCGCCAGCAGCTTGGCCACCAGGGGACAGGGGGGAGAAGCCAAAAACATTCAGTACTTC. Its translation is CASSLATRGQGGEAKNIQYF. The variable domain in full, completed from reference TRBV5-1 and TRBJ2-4, reads KAGVTQTPRYLIKTRGQQVTLSCSPISGHRSVSWYQQTPGQGLQFLFEYFSETQRNKGNFPGRFSGRQFSNSRSEMNVSTLELGDSALYLCASSLATRGQGGEAKNIQYFGAGTRLSVL.

The chain joins TRBV7-9 to TRBJ2-3, with TRBD2 matching 7 bases. The V gene's germline CDR1 is SEHNR and CDR2 FQNEAQ (reference sequence). The CDR3 runs to 16 residues. V was clipped by 0 bases and J by 2 bases; unmatched bases: 5. For the CDR3, the DNA is TGTGCCAGCAGCTTAGCGCGGGGGTCTGTCACAGATACGCAGTATTTT. This sequence encodes CASSLARGSVTDTQYF.

The CDR3 DNA reads as TGTGCCAGCAGTCTCCAGGCGGGGCCCTACGAGCAGTACTTC. Translated, it gives CASSLQAGPYEQYF. V and J are TRBV27 and TRBJ2-7; TRBD2 might be the D (6 bases). Germline CDR1 and CDR2: MNHEY and SMNVEV (reference sequence). The CDR3 contains 14 residues. V lost 5 bases and J lost 2, with 13 bases in between.

The chain carries TRBV6-5 and TRBJ2-7; D not resolved. The CDR3 covers 11 residues. The germline CDR1 and CDR2 sequences are MNHEY and SVGAGI. In DNA, the CDR3 is TGTGCTATCGGGCACGACTACGAGCAGTACTTC. Protein product: CAIGHDYEQYF.